The 5 T cell receptor beta chains in this list originate from one sample, sequenced in a study of T cell responses to AZD1222 COVID-19 vaccine. Data came from immunoSEQ multiplex PCR; TCRdb stores just in-frame clones and leaves some out. This table has some 140,000 clones, roughly 82% appearing once. Sequencing was performed on peripheral blood, taken on day 0 of AZD1222 vaccination. Receptor source: an adult in good health.

V gene TRBV6-5 combines with J gene TRBJ1-5; possibly TRBD1 for D (6 bases). V gave up 6 bases and J gave up 2 bases, with 11 bases separating them. This CDR3 is 14 amino acids long. Germline CDR1 and CDR2: MNHEY and SVGAGI. The CDR3 reads CASRYRDGNQPQHF. As DNA, the CDR3 is TGTGCCAGCAGATACAGGGATGGCAATCAGCCCCAGCATTTT.

The genes are TRBV5-6 and TRBJ1-1, with 7 bases identical to TRBD1. The CDR3 runs 15 residues. The germline V gene has CDR1 SGHDT and CDR2 YYEEEE. V was pared by 2 bases and J by 4 bases, with 8 bases of the junction left unmatched. Written as DNA, the CDR3 is TGTGCCAGCAGCTTTTACAGGGGATGGGTCACTGAAGCTTTCTTT. Its translation: CASSFYRGWVTEAFF.

This clone was seen just once. The chain recombines TRBV30 with TRBJ1-6, with 9 bases that match TRBD1. This CDR3 has 16 residues. CDR1 is GTSNPN and CDR2 is SVGIG in the germline V gene (reference sequence). V was pared by 2 bases and J by 13 bases, with 15 bases of the junction left unmatched. CDR3 sequence: CAWSFRDRDQRGPLHF. DNA of the CDR3: TGTGCCTGGAGTTTCAGGGACAGGGATCAGCGGGGGCCCCTCCACTTT.

The V and J genes are TRBV28 and TRBJ2-7; D assignment may be TRBD1 or TRBD2 (5 bases each). Germline V lookup: CDR1 MDHEN, CDR2 SYDVKM. The ends were cut back, 6 bases at V and 2 bases at J, with 11 bases in the middle. There are 13 residues in the CDR3. CDR3 nucleotide sequence: TGTGCCAGCAGAGGGACGATCACCTACGAGCAGTACTTC. Its protein product is CASRGTITYEQYF.

The genes are TRBV5-1 and TRBJ1-1, with D maybe TRBD1 (6 bases). In germline, CDR1 is SGHRS, CDR2 YFSETQ. The V end lost 3 bases, the J end lost 0 bases, and 15 bases lay between the germline ends. The CDR3 extends over 16 amino acids. The chain's CDR3 is CASSWEGGRVNTEAFF. The CDR3 DNA reads as TGCGCCAGCAGCTGGGAGGGGGGCAGAGTGAACACTGAAGCTTTCTTT.